This TCR beta chain is drawn from a study of monozygotic twins with inflammatory bowel disease. TCRdb reprocessed the 5' RACE reads and reports one entry per CDR3 protein, with no DNA. The table counts approximately 160,000 distinct CDR3 sequences; approximately 2.5% lies in the top ten. Collection yielded approximately 2.6 ml of blood per donor. Study-level findings and limits: Diversity of TCRbeta measured by inverse Simpson was lower in IBD patients than in healthy co-twins. Twin concordance left repertoire similarity unchanged, with limited power a possible explanation for this lack of difference.

Germline CDR1 and CDR2: MNHEY and SVGEGT. The CDR3 contains 16 residues. Concerning this clonotype itself: The antigen remains undetermined.

Sequences were obtained from blood. This chain joins TRBV6-2 or TRBV6-3 and TRBJ2-5; TCRdb outputs TRBD2, but without DNA this stays unchecked. The receptor was derived from a human donor with ulcerative colitis or Crohn's disease, or a healthy co-twin of an affected twin (not recorded which). The CDR3 sequence is CASSYLAGEAGETQYF.